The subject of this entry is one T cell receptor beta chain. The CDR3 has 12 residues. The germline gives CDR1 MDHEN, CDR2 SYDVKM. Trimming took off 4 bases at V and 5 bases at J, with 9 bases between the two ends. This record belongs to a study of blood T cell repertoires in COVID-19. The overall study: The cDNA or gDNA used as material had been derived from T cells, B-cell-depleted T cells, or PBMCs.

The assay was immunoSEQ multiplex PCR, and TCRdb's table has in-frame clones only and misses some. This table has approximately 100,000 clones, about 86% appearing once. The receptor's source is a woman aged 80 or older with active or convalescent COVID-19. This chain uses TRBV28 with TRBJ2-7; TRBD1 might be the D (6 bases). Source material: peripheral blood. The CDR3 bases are TGTGCCAGCAGTTCAACAGGGAACGAGCAGTACTTC. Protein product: CASSSTGNEQYF.